This T cell receptor (beta chain) was profiled in a study of Graves' ophthalmopathy and Graves' hyperthyroidism. Study at large: Ahead of any treatment, peripheral blood was obtained at the initial diagnosis.

The diagnostic workup employed clinical symptoms, serum thyroxine, TRAb, thyroid ultrasound and orbital computed tomography. Whole-study results and caveats: Built on 13 signatures, a model told ophthalmopathy apart from stable hyperthyroidism with almost 90% sensitivity and less than 82% specificity.

CDR3 regions of TCR beta were amplified from RNA transcripts. Following a first-round RT-PCR that used HTBI primers, a second-round multiplex PCR was carried out. TCRdb re-analysed the multiplex PCR reads in MiXCR, keeping a single row per CDR3 protein. In the table there are 200,000 to 250,000 distinct CDR3 sequences, 20% to 25% of which are singletons. To note about this clonotype: Antigen specificity is unknown.

The length of the CDR3 is 16 residues. Germline CDR1 MNHEY, CDR2 SMNVEV (reference sequence). Trimming left V 5 bases short and J 5 bases short, with 21 bases between. This clonotype was sampled from a woman aged 45 to 65 with Graves' ophthalmopathy. Sequenced: peripheral blood. This rearrangement joins TRBV27 to TRBJ1-2, with a weak D call TRBD1 (5 bases). CDR3 in amino acids: CASSSGTSGGFYGYTF. The CDR3 DNA sequence: TGTGCCAGCAGTAGCGGGACCTCCGGGGGATTTTATGGCTACACCTTC.